This T cell receptor (beta chain) was documented in a study of blood T cell repertoires in COVID-19. About the study: The study drew acute and convalescent COVID-19 samples from the United States, Italy and Spain. Sources were T cells, B-cell-depleted T cells, or PBMCs; the material itself was cDNA or gDNA.

Original processing notes: Nucleated cell counts were estimated from reference gene primer amplification. TCRdb keeps only in-frame clones here, not all; method: immunoSEQ multiplex PCR. V, J and clone size are those of that table, while D and trimming were read from the DNA. This table has 50,000 to 65,000 clones, 91% appearing once. Trimming shortened V by 4 bases and J by 6 bases, and 11 bases separated the two germline ends. The CDR3 loop spans 13 amino acids. Germline CDR1 is SGHTA and CDR2 is FQGNSA. Sequenced material: peripheral blood. The source of this sequence is an older woman with active or convalescent COVID-19. The chain has TRBV7-2 and TRBJ2-3; D unclear. This CDR3 reads CASSSLVTDTQYF. CDR3 in DNA: TGTGCCAGCAGCTCCTTAGTCACTGATACGCAGTATTTT.